The present TCR beta chain was sequenced within a study of blood T cell repertoires in COVID-19. Overall study: Acute and convalescent COVID-19 samples came from the United States, Italy and Spain. T cells, B-cell-depleted T cells, or PBMCs provided the cDNA or gDNA that served as material.

The CDR3 sequence is 14 residues long. Unmatched junction bases numbered 4, after V lost 3 bases and J lost 5 bases. Germline CDR1 reads ENHRY; CDR2 reads SYGVKD. Authors' methods: Researchers report that nucleated cell counts were estimated from reference gene primer amplification. Data came from immunoSEQ multiplex PCR; TCRdb stores just in-frame clones and leaves some out. V and J calls and clone size follow that table, whereas D and trimming were derived from the DNA. The sample includes over 60,000 clones, approximately 84% of them seen just once. The sample taken for sequencing was peripheral blood. The chain couples TRBV10-3 to TRBJ2-1; 7 nucleotides align to TRBD1. This receptor was taken from a human donor in a cohort sampled during active COVID-19. The CDR3 loop reads CAISERDRNNEQFF. In DNA form, the CDR3 reads TGTGCCATCAGTGAACGGGACAGAAACAATGAGCAGTTCTTC.